This T cell receptor (beta chain) was observed in a study of control samples from healthy donors and cancer patients. Sequenced by immunoSEQ multiplex PCR; TCRdb stores in-frame clones only, minus some. Of 6,000 to 7,500 clones in the sample, about 72% were seen once. With regard to this clone: The sample has other DNA sequences that encode this CDR3 too.

This CDR3 has 15 amino acids. Germline V lookup: CDR1 SGHNT, CDR2 YENEEA. The ends lost 5 bases at V and 3 bases at J; junction bases unmatched: 5. The material sequenced was formalin-fixed, paraffin-embedded tissue. This TCR derives from a male donor with melanoma. The V call is TRBV11-3, the J call TRBJ2-3; 10 positions match TRBD1. Written as DNA, the CDR3 is TGTGCCAGCAGCCCTAGACAGGGGGCAACAGATACGCAGTATTTT. Translation gives CASSPRQGATDTQYF.